Listed below are T cell receptor beta chains from one sample, sequenced in a study of identical twins. Each CDR3 protein is one row after TCRdb ran MiXCR on the 5' RACE reads. Here the sample spans some 500,000 distinct CDR3 sequences, roughly a fifth being singletons. These data were also reused for a study on T cells expressing NK-cell markers.

Sequencing was done on a sample of CD4+ T cells sorted from blood. Receptor source: a woman aged 18-29 years in good health. Both conserved end residues are part of each CDR3. The order of the fields is D gene, V gene, J gene, clone size, CDR3 DNA, CDR3 protein. D genes are given only for firm matches. Only some rows state a clone size, as once, few, many or a class for expanded clones.

D: TRBD1; V: TRBV20-1; J: TRBJ2-4; size: -; DNA: TGCAGTGCTAGAAACGACAGGGGGGCCAAAAACATTCAGTACTTC; CDR3: CSARNDRGAKNIQYF
D: -; V: TRBV7-9; J: TRBJ1-4; size: few; DNA: TGTGCCAGCAGCTTCGACGGTGGTAATGAAAAACTGTTTTTT; CDR3: CASSFDGGNEKLFF
D: -; V: TRBV20-1; J: TRBJ2-1; size: -; DNA: TGCAGTGCTAGGATAGGTAGCTCCTACAATGAGCAGTTCTTC; CDR3: CSARIGSSYNEQFF
D: -; V: TRBV10-3; J: TRBJ1-2; size: -; DNA: TGTGCCATCAGTGACGGGGCTAACTATGGCTACACCTTC; CDR3: CAISDGANYGYTF
D: -; V: TRBV5-1; J: TRBJ2-2; size: few; DNA: TGCGCCAGCAGCTTGGAACAACACCACGGGGAGCTGTTTTTT; CDR3: CASSLEQHHGELFF
D: TRBD2; V: TRBV5-1; J: TRBJ2-3; size: -; DNA: TGCGCCAGCAGCTTGGATGCCAGCGGGAGTAGGGCAGATACGCAGTATTTT; CDR3: CASSLDASGSRADTQYF
D: -; V: TRBV12-3/TRBV12-4; J: TRBJ2-7; size: few; DNA: TGTGCCAGCAGTTTAGGGGGGACAAGCATCTCCTACGAGCAGTACTTC; CDR3: CASSLGGTSISYEQYF
D: TRBD1; V: TRBV20-1; J: TRBJ1-1; size: -; DNA: TGCAGTGCTAAAACAGGGGGGCTGAACACTGAAGCTTTCTTT; CDR3: CSAKTGGLNTEAFF
D: -; V: TRBV20-1; J: TRBJ2-7; size: -; DNA: TGCAGTGCTAGAGATCCGGGCGGGGCGTCCTACGAGCAGTACTTC; CDR3: CSARDPGGASYEQYF
D: -; V: TRBV10-3; J: TRBJ1-2; size: -; DNA: TGTGCCATCAGTGAGTCGATCCGGGCAGGTCGCGGCTACACCTTC; CDR3: CAISESIRAGRGYTF
D: -; V: TRBV20-1; J: TRBJ1-5; size: once; DNA: TGCAGTGCTCCCTCTGGTTCAGCACAGCCCCAGCATTTT; CDR3: CSAPSGSAQPQHF
D: TRBD2; V: TRBV6-6; J: TRBJ2-7; size: -; DNA: TGTGCCAGCACCCTAGCGGGGGGTATCGAGCAGTACTTC; CDR3: CASTLAGGIEQYF
D: -; V: TRBV6-1; J: TRBJ2-3; size: few; DNA: TGTGCCAGCAGTGAAGCGGGAGAAGTTGATACGCAGTATTTT; CDR3: CASSEAGEVDTQYF
D: -; V: TRBV25-1; J: TRBJ1-1; size: few; DNA: TGTGCCAGCAGTGACTTCAGGGTTACTGAAGCTTTCTTT; CDR3: CASSDFRVTEAFF
D: TRBD2; V: TRBV6-1; J: TRBJ2-3; size: many; DNA: TGTGCCAGCAGCCCACTAGCGCTCACAGATACGCAGTATTTT; CDR3: CASSPLALTDTQYF
D: -; V: TRBV20-1; J: TRBJ2-2; size: few; DNA: TGCAGTGCTACCCCATTGGGGGGGGAGCTGTTTTTT; CDR3: CSATPLGGELFF
D: TRBD2; V: TRBV7-2; J: TRBJ2-7; size: -; DNA: TGTGCCAGCAGCGCGAATAGCGGGAGGGCCCGTGAGCAGTACTTC; CDR3: CASSANSGRAREQYF
D: TRBD2; V: TRBV9; J: TRBJ2-3; size: -; DNA: TGTGCCAGCAGCACCTACCTAGCGGGGGGCTCAGGGGATACGCAGTATTTT; CDR3: CASSTYLAGGSGDTQYF
D: -; V: TRBV18; J: TRBJ2-5; size: -; DNA: TGTGCCAGCTCACGTCCCGGAGGGAGAGGAGAGACCCAGTACTTC; CDR3: CASSRPGGRGETQYF
D: -; V: TRBV5-1; J: TRBJ2-1; size: -; DNA: TGCGCCAGCAGCCTGTTGCGGGACTACAATGAGCAGTTCTTC; CDR3: CASSLLRDYNEQFF
D: TRBD1; V: TRBV20-1; J: TRBJ2-5; size: few; DNA: TGCAGTGCTAGACCCCGGACAGGGCGTGGGGAGACCCAGTACTTC; CDR3: CSARPRTGRGETQYF
D: -; V: TRBV7-8; J: TRBJ2-7; size: few; DNA: TGTGCCAGCAGCGTCGGGGGTCTTACCTACGAGCAGTACTTC; CDR3: CASSVGGLTYEQYF
D: TRBD2; V: TRBV20-1; J: TRBJ2-7; size: -; DNA: TGCAGTGCAAGAAGCGGGACCTCCTACGAGCAGTACTTC; CDR3: CSARSGTSYEQYF
D: -; V: TRBV6-1; J: TRBJ2-3; size: -; DNA: TGTGCCAGCAGTGACTGGCGCCTGGGGACAGATACGCAGTATTTT; CDR3: CASSDWRLGTDTQYF
D: -; V: TRBV7-2; J: TRBJ2-7; size: -; DNA: TGTGCCAGCAGCCCCGACGGGGAGCAGTACTTC; CDR3: CASSPDGEQYF
D: -; V: TRBV5-1; J: TRBJ2-2; size: few; DNA: TGCGCCAGCAGGGTGATGGCATCCGGGGAGCTGTTTTTT; CDR3: CASRVMASGELFF
D: TRBD1; V: TRBV29-1; J: TRBJ1-2; size: -; DNA: TGCAGCATCAGGACAGGGGGCAACTATGGCTACACCTTC; CDR3: CSIRTGGNYGYTF
D: -; V: TRBV9; J: TRBJ2-7; size: few; DNA: TGTGCCAGCAGCGTAGAACATTCCTCCTACGAGCAGTACTTC; CDR3: CASSVEHSSYEQYF
D: -; V: TRBV15; J: TRBJ2-1; size: once; DNA: TGTGCCACCAGCGAAGCGATCTACAATGAGCAGTTCTTC; CDR3: CATSEAIYNEQFF
D: -; V: TRBV20-1; J: TRBJ1-1; size: -; DNA: TGCAGTGCTAGCTCGGCGGGGACTATGAACACTGAAGCTTTCTTT; CDR3: CSASSAGTMNTEAFF
D: -; V: TRBV4-3; J: TRBJ2-3; size: few; DNA: TGCGCCAGCAGCCCCTCCCAGCGGGGCACAGATACGCAGTATTTT; CDR3: CASSPSQRGTDTQYF